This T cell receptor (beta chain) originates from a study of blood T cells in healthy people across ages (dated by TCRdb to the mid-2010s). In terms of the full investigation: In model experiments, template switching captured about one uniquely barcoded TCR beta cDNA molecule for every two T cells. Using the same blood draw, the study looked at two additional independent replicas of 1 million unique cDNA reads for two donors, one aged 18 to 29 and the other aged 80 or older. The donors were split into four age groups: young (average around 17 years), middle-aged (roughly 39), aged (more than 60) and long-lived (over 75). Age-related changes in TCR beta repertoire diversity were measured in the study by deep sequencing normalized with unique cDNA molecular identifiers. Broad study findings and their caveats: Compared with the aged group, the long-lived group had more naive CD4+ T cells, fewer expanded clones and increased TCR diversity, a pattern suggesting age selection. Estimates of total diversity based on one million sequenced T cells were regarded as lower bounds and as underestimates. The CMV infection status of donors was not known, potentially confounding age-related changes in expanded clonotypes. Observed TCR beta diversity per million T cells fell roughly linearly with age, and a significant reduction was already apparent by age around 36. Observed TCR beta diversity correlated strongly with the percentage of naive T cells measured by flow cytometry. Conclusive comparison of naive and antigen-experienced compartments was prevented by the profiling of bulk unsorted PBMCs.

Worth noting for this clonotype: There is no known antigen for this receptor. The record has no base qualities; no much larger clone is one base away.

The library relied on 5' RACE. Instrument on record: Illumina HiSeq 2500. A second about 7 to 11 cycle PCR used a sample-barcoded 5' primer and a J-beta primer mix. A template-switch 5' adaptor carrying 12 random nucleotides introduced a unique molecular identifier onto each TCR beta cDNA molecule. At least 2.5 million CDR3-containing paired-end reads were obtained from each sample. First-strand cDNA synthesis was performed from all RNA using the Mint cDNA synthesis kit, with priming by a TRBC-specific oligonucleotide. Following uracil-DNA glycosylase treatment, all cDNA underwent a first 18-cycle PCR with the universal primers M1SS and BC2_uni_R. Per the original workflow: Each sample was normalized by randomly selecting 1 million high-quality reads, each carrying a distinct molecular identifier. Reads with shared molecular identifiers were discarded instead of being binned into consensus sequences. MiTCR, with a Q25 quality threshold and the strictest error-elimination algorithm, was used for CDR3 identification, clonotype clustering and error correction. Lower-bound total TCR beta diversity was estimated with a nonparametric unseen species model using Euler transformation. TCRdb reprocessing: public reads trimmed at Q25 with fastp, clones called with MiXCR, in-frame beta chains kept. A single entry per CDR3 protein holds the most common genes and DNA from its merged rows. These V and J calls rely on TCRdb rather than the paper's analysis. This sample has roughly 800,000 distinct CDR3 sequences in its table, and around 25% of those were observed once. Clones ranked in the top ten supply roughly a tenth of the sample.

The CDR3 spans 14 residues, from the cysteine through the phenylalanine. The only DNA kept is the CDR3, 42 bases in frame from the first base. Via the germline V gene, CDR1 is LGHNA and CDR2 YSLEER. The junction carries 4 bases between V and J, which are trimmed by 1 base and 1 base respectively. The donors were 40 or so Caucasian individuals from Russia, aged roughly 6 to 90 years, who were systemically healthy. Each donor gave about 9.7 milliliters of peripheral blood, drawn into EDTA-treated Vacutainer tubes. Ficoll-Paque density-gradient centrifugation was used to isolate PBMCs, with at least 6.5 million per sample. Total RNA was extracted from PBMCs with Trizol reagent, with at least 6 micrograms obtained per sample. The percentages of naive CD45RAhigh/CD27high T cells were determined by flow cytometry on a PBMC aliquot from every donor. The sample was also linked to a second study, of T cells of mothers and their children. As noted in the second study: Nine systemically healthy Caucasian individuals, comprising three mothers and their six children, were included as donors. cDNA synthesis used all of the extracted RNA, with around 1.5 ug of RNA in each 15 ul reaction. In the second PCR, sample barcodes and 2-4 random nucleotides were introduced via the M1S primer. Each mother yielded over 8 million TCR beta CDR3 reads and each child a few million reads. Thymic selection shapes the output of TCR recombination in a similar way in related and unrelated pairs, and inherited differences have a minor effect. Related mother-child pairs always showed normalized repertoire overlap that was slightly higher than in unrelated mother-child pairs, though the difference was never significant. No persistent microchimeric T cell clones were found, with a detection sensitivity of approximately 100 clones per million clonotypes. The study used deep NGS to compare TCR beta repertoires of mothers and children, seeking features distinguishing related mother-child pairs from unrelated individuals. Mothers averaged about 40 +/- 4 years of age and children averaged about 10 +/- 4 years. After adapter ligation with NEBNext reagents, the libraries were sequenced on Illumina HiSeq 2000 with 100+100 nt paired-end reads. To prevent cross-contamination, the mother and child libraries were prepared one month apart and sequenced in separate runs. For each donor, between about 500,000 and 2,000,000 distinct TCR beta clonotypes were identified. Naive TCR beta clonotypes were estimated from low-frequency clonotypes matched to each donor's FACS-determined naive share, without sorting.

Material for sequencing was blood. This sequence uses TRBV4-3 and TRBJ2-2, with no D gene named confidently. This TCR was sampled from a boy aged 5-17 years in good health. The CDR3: CASSQVLNTGELFF. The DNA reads TGCGCCAGCAGCCAAGTACTGAACACCGGGGAGCTGTTTTTT.